The 4 T cell receptor beta chains reported below all come from one sample, sequenced in a study of cytomegalovirus exposure and HLA in healthy donors. PCR was performed using 60 Vbeta and 13 Jbeta primers. Data came from immunoSEQ multiplex PCR; TCRdb stores just in-frame clones and leaves some out. Of 150,000 or so clones in the sample, approximately 70% were seen once. The sequenced material came from PBMCs. The receptor set was obtained from a middle-aged man in good health and CMV-seropositive.

The genes are TRBV11-2 and TRBJ1-1; D gene unclear. The CDR3 length is 13 residues. Germline-derived CDR1 and CDR2 are SGHAT and FQNNGV. Trimming shortened V by 2 bases and J by 7 bases, and 11 bases separated the two germline ends. CDR3 coding DNA: TGTGCCAGCAGCTTAACAGAGCTGCTTGAAGCTTTCTTT. It yields the protein CASSLTELLEAFF.

This clone has only a few counts. The gene calls are TRBV29-1 and TRBJ1-3; no definite D call. V lost 6 bases and J lost 2, with 5 bases in between. The CDR3 runs to 11 residues. The V gene's germline CDR1 is SQVTM and CDR2 ANQGSEA. The CDR3 loop reads CSVTTGNTIYF. The CDR3 nucleotides read TGCAGCGTAACAACTGGAAACACCATATATTTT.

This chain joins TRBV6-1 and TRBJ2-7, with 11 bases lining up with TRBD1. The CDR3 consists of 14 residues. CDR1 MNHNS and CDR2 SASEGT come from the germline V gene. V was clipped by 7 bases and J by 7 bases; unmatched bases: 9. The CDR3 DNA follows: TGTGCCAGCACCCAGGGACAGGGGGTGGGTGAGCAGTACTTC. The encoded protein is CASTQGQGVGEQYF.

The V call is TRBV30, the J call TRBJ2-7, with D possibly matching TRBD2 (5 bases). This CDR3 contains 14 residues. V was cut by 3 bases and J by 0 bases, with 12 bases left in between. Germline CDR1 is GTSNPN and CDR2 is SVGIG (reference sequence). CDR3 nucleotide sequence: TGTGCCTGGAGACTAGGGCAGGCCTCCTACGAGCAGTACTTC. Its translation is CAWRLGQASYEQYF.